This T cell receptor beta chain stems from a study of spatial heterogeneity in lung cancer. Looking at the study overall: For the average unique TCR and UMI combination, more than 9.5 occurrences appeared in raw reads.

Sample time point: sample taken at primary tumor resection. This clonotype appeared many times. Its antigen is still unknown. In TCRdb, the 5' RACE reads were re-called with MiXCR into one record per CDR3 protein. The sample records tens of thousands of distinct CDR3 sequences, approximately 16% being singletons. General observations from the study: Expanded alpha and beta TCR counts within tumors tracked tumor mutation counts.

Germline V gene data show CDR1 as SQVTM and CDR2 as ANQGSEA. J lost 9 bases, V lost 4 bases, and 4 bases had no gene match. CDR3 length: 11 residues. This rearrangement joins TRBV29-1 to TRBJ2-3; 7 bases match TRBD1. The sequence was obtained from a female donor with early-stage non-small cell lung cancer. Sequences were derived from lung tumor tissue, sampled at surgery. The DNA of the CDR3 is TGCAGCGTTGCTTCGGACAGGACGCAGTATTTT. Translating gives CSVASDRTQYF.